A single sample is the source of the 23 T cell receptor beta chains below, sequenced in a study of blood T cell repertoires in COVID-19 (dated by TCRdb to 2018 to 2021). The library was generated by the immunoSEQ multiplex PCR assay. The table was pulled from immuneACCESS by TCRdb, which kept in-frame rearrangements only. Such tables lose some clones; where checked, under half of the loss comes from unresolved V genes, and the rest has no known cause. The sample records over 250,000 clones, roughly nine tenths of which are singletons. In total, the top ten clones hold approximately 2% of the sample. Material for sequencing was peripheral blood. The origin of the receptors is a man aged 50 or older with acute or convalescent COVID-19.

The rearrangement links TRBV29-1 to TRBJ1-5, with TRBD1 identical over 8 bases. The CDR3 length is 13 residues. CDR1 SQVTM and CDR2 ANQGSEA come from the germline V gene. V was pared by 5 bases and J by 5 bases, with 5 bases of the junction left unmatched. The CDR3 sequence is CSVTTGGHQPQHF. CDR3 bases: TGCAGCGTTACTACAGGGGGTCATCAGCCCCAGCATTTT.

This chain joins TRBV11-1 and TRBJ1-2; a possible D gene is TRBD1 (6 bases). CDR1 and CDR2 (germline): SGHAT, FQDESV (reference sequence). This CDR3 has 13 amino acids. Trimming pared 5 bases from V and 2 bases from J, leaving 9 bases between. CDR3 amino acids: CASSPTGNYGYTF. In DNA, the CDR3 is TGTGCCAGCAGCCCTACAGGGAACTATGGCTACACCTTC. Together with reference TRBV11-1 and TRBJ1-2, the CDR3 gives the full variable domain: EAEVAQSPRYKITEKSQAVAFWCDPISGHATLYWYRQILGQGPELLVQFQDESVVDDSQLPKDRFSAERLKGVDSTLKIQPAELGDSAMYLCASSPTGNYGYTFGSGTRLTVV.

The CDR3: CASSEWRDSYGYTF. The CDR3 nucleotides read TGTGCCAGCAGTGAATGGCGGGACAGCTATGGCTACACCTTC. The chain carries TRBV25-1 and TRBJ1-2, with TRBD1 matching 7 bases. After removal of 1 base from V and 4 bases from J, the junction contained 3 bases not matched to a gene. CDR1 and CDR2 from the germline V gene are MGHDK and SYGVNS. The CDR3 contains 14 residues.

This clone was seen once. V usage is TRBV6-5 and J usage is TRBJ2-7; TRBD2 matches at 11 bases. From germline, CDR1 is MNHEY and CDR2 SVGAGI. The CDR3 runs to 15 residues. V shed 2 bases and J 7 bases; nucleotides not matched to a gene: 7. The CDR3 DNA reads TGTGCCAGCAGTTACGATCTAGCGGGGGGCTGGGAGCAGTACTTC. Its protein is CASSYDLAGGWEQYF.

The chain is built from TRBV10-3 and TRBJ2-2, with 16 bases identical to TRBD2. The trim removed 4 bases at V and 4 bases at J, leaving 9 bases unmatched. The CDR3 spans 19 residues. Germline lookup yields CDR1 ENHRY and CDR2 SYGVKD. The CDR3 sequence: CAISAPGTSGGAGTGELFF. CDR3 in DNA: TGTGCCATCAGTGCTCCCGGGACTAGCGGGGGGGCAGGCACCGGGGAGCTGTTTTTT.

The chain joins TRBV29-1 to TRBJ2-4; 7 bases agree with TRBD1. The CDR3 runs to 12 residues. Unmatched junction bases numbered 0, after V lost 4 bases and J lost 3 bases. In germline, CDR1 is SQVTM, CDR2 ANQGSEA. The CDR3 coding sequence is TGCAGCGTTGGGGACAGCAAAAACATTCAGTACTTC. The encoded protein is CSVGDSKNIQYF. Supplemented by reference TRBV29-1 and TRBJ2-4, the full variable domain reads SAVISQKPSRDICQRGTSLTIQCQVDSQVTMMFWYRQQPGQSLTLIATANQGSEATYESGFVIDKFPISRPNLTFSTLTVSNMSPEDSSIYLCSVGDSKNIQYFGAGTRLSVL.

The chain employs TRBV5-4 and TRBJ1-2, with D perhaps matching TRBD1 (6 bases). The CDR3 runs 15 residues. V was shortened by 2 bases and J by 5 bases, with 16 bases between the two germline ends. Germline assignment: CDR1 SGHNT and CDR2 YYREEE (reference sequence). CDR3 region: CASSLAQGADYGYTF. For the CDR3, the DNA is TGTGCCAGCAGCTTAGCACAGGGTGCAGATTATGGCTACACCTTC.

The chain combines TRBV5-4 with TRBJ1-2; TRBD1 matches 8 bases. The CDR3 totals 14 residues. Germline-derived CDR1 and CDR2 are SGHNT and YYREEE (reference sequence). Trimming took 4 bases from V and 5 from J; bases not matched to a gene: 7. CDR3 region: CASSPGQGFYGYTF. CDR3 coding DNA: TGTGCCAGCAGCCCTGGACAGGGTTTTTATGGCTACACCTTC.

V and J are TRBV29-1 and TRBJ1-1; no definite D call. The CDR3 sequence is 12 residues long. Trimming left V 6 bases short and J 1 base short, with 9 bases between. Germline lookup yields CDR1 SQVTM and CDR2 ANQGSEA. The CDR3 DNA reads TGCAGCGTCCTACCGTGGAACACTGAAGCTTTCTTT. This codes for CSVLPWNTEAFF.

About this clone itself: At the DNA level, this CDR3 is encoded by other sequences in the same sample as well. CDR3 protein: CSARGGNEQFF. The CDR3 DNA sequence: TGCAGTGCTAGAGGCGGGAATGAGCAGTTCTTC. V gene TRBV20-1 combines with J gene TRBJ2-1, with D possibly TRBD2 on 5 matching bases. The CDR3 spans 11 residues. Trimming removed 1 base at V and 7 bases at J, with 5 bases between. Germline values: CDR1 DFQATT, CDR2 SNEGSKA (reference sequence).

V gene TRBV5-5 combines with J gene TRBJ1-5; TRBD1 agrees at 7 bases. Per the germline V gene, CDR1 is SGHKS and CDR2 is YYEKEE (reference sequence). The V and J ends lost 4 bases and 4 bases, in that order; junction bases with no gene match: 5. The CDR3 is 14 amino acids. DNA of the CDR3: TGTGCCAGCAGCCGGGACAGCCTAAATCAGCCCCAGCATTTT. It encodes CASSRDSLNQPQHF.

The chain carries TRBV11-3 and TRBJ2-3, with D tentatively TRBD2 (5 bases). The CDR3 spans 13 residues. V lost 9 bases to trimming and J lost 3 bases, with 13 bases between them. CDR1 is SGHNT, CDR2 YENEEA, per germline. CDR3 residues: CASAPRGTDTQYF. CDR3 bases: TGTGCCAGTGCCCCGAGAGGGACAGATACGCAGTATTTT.

The V gene is TRBV12-5, the J gene TRBJ1-4; D uncertain. Germline CDR1 is LGHNT and CDR2 is FRNRAP. Trimming removed 5 bases from V and 1 base from J, with 14 bases in between. The CDR3 runs 16 residues. CDR3 DNA: TGTGCTAGTGGTGCGGACCAAAGCGGAACTAATGAAAAACTGTTTTTT. Translated, it gives CASGADQSGTNEKLFF.

Only one count was recorded for this clone. This rearrangement joins TRBV14 to TRBJ2-7; D perhaps matches TRBD1 (5 bases). Germline lookup yields CDR1 SGHDN and CDR2 FVKESK. V dropped 1 base and J dropped 3 bases, with 7 bases sitting between them. This CDR3 is built from 13 residues. CDR3: CASSQGTLYEQYF. The CDR3 coding sequence is TGTGCCAGCAGCCAAGGGACACTCTACGAGCAGTACTTC. The variable domain in full, with the rest retrieved from reference TRBV14 and TRBJ2-7, is EAGVTQFPSHSVIEKGQTVTLRCDPISGHDNLYWYRRVMGKEIKFLLHFVKESKQDESGMPNNRFLAERTGGTYSTLKVQPAELEDSGVYFCASSQGTLYEQYFGPGTRLTVT.

This clone occurred once. The chain links TRBV6-5 to TRBJ1-2; the D gene is possibly TRBD1 (5 bases). V dropped 6 bases and J dropped 0 bases, with 14 bases sitting between them. The CDR3 sequence is 15 residues long. Germline CDR1 is MNHEY and CDR2 is SVGAGI. CDR3 in DNA: TGTGCCAGCAGCGTGACAGTCCGTTCTAACTATGGCTACACCTTC. Translation gives CASSVTVRSNYGYTF.

The CDR3 sequence: CAWSGGLVEPYEQYF. The CDR3 DNA follows: TGTGCCTGGAGTGGAGGACTAGTTGAACCCTACGAGCAGTACTTC. The chain joins TRBV30 to TRBJ2-7, with 7 bases that match TRBD2. The CDR3 has 15 amino acids. Germline CDR1 is GTSNPN and CDR2 is SVGIG (reference sequence). V lost 1 base to trimming and J lost 2 bases; unmatched junction nucleotides: 8.

This chain connects TRBV5-4 to TRBJ2-2; tentatively, D is TRBD2 (6 bases). This CDR3 has 15 amino acids. Trimming pared 0 bases from V and 8 bases from J, leaving 14 bases between. Germline CDR1 and CDR2: SGHNT and YYREEE (reference sequence). CDR3 sequence reads: CASSLDSRGTGELFF. The CDR3 coding sequence is TGTGCCAGCAGCTTGGATTCGCGGGGTACTGGGGAGCTGTTTTTT. The whole variable domain, remainder taken from reference TRBV5-4 and TRBJ2-2, is ETGVTQSPTHLIKTRGQQVTLRCSSQSGHNTVSWYQQALGQGPQFIFQYYREEENGRGNFPPRFSGLQFPNYSSELNVNALELDDSALYLCASSLDSRGTGELFFGEGSRLTVL.

The chain joins TRBV18 to TRBJ2-1; D gene uncertain. Germline V CDR1 and CDR2: KGHSH, LQKENI. This CDR3 spans 16 amino acids. Between the trimmed V and J ends, which lost 3 bases and 0 bases, there was a span of 12 bases. The CDR3 sequence: CASSPGRPSSYNEQFF. The CDR3 DNA is TGTGCCAGCTCACCCGGCAGGCCGAGCTCCTACAATGAGCAGTTCTTC.

This sequence joins TRBV30 and TRBJ1-5; 8 bases line up with TRBD1. CDR3 length: 16 amino acids. Unmatched junction bases numbered 11, after V lost 5 bases and J lost 2 bases. Germline loops: CDR1 GTSNPN, CDR2 SVGIG (reference sequence). The CDR3 reads CAWERRGLVGNQPQHF. For the CDR3, the DNA is TGTGCCTGGGAACGCAGGGGGCTGGTGGGCAATCAGCCCCAGCATTTT.

J is TRBJ2-7 and V is TRBV18; weak D call: TRBD2 (5 bases). CDR1 KGHSH and CDR2 LQKENI come from the germline V gene. There are 12 residues in the CDR3. The V gene lost 2 bases and the J gene lost 8 bases, with 10 bases spanning the gap. The CDR3 region is CASSPEGRQQYF. The CDR3 coding sequence is TGTGCCAGCTCACCAGAGGGCCGCCAGCAGTACTTC.

The chain links TRBV13 to TRBJ2-2; 8 nucleotides match TRBD1. V gave up 5 bases and J gave up 3 bases; unmatched junction bases: 8. The CDR3 runs 16 residues. Germline V lookup: CDR1 PRHDT, CDR2 FYEKMQ (reference sequence). The CDR3 bases are TGTGCCAGCAGCCGAGGACAGGGTTTGGACACCGGGGAGCTGTTTTTT. Its translation: CASSRGQGLDTGELFF. The variable domain in full, with the rest retrieved from reference TRBV13 and TRBJ2-2, is AAGVIQSPRHLIKEKRETATLKCYPIPRHDTVYWYQQGPGQDPQFLISFYEKMQSDKGSIPDRFSAQQFSDYHSELNMSSLELGDSALYFCASSRGQGLDTGELFFGEGSRLTVL.

The chain carries TRBV9 and TRBJ2-3; possibly TRBD1 for D (6 bases). Germline CDR1 and CDR2: SGDLS and YYNGEE. The CDR3 is 14 amino acids. V was pared by 0 bases and J by 2 bases, with 7 bases between. The CDR3 region is CASSVGQVTDTQYF. CDR3 in DNA: TGTGCCAGCAGCGTAGGACAGGTCACAGATACGCAGTATTTT.

The chain recombines TRBV9 with TRBJ2-3, with D unresolved. V lost 4 bases and J 4 bases, leaving 7 bases between the germline ends. Germline CDR1 SGDLS, CDR2 YYNGEE. The CDR3 has 12 amino acids. The CDR3 coding sequence is TGTGCCAGCAGCCCACACCCAGATACGCAGTATTTT. This sequence encodes CASSPHPDTQYF.